The sequence of this TCR beta chain was determined in a study of radiation and T cells in renal cell carcinoma. Noted time point: blood 2 weeks post-SBRT. Specified treatment: 15 Gy SBRT to primary tumor, nephrectomy 4 weeks later. Generated by immunoSEQ multiplex PCR, the TCRdb table keeps only in-frame clones and is missing some. The sample records about 130,000 clones, more than 75% being singletons. Germline V CDR1 and CDR2: MNHNS, SASEGT. The CDR3 extends over 19 amino acids. V was pared by 1 base and J by 0 bases, with 7 bases of the junction left unmatched. The TCR comes from a woman aged 70-85 years with renal cell carcinoma. The sequenced sample was blood, obtained from a patient whose treatment included radiotherapy and nephrectomy. The rearrangement uses TRBV6-1 and TRBJ2-4, with 12 bases fitting TRBD2. In DNA form, the CDR3 reads TGTGCCAGCAGTGAAGAACTAGCGGGGGGCCTTCGAGCCAAAAACATTCAGTACTTC. Protein sequence: CASSEELAGGLRAKNIQYF.